This T cell receptor beta chain was sequenced for a study of blood T cell repertoires in COVID-19 (dated by TCRdb to about 2020). Looking at the study overall: Samples covering the acute and convalescent phases of COVID-19 were provided by collaborators in the United States, Italy and Spain. The prospective study material was composed of cDNA or gDNA derived from T cells, B-cell-depleted T cells, or PBMCs. The dataset comprised deeply sampled blood TCRbeta repertoires from subjects exposed to, actively infected with, or recovered from COVID-19. A freely available public database, intended as a resource for researchers studying the immune response to SARS-CoV-2, is where the repertoires were released. The samples were drawn from two sources: the first 160 participants of the ongoing ImmuneRACE study, and 950 to 1,500 subjects contributed by 6 global collaborators. Sample metadata almost always included a de-identified subject ID, COVID-19 status, age in years and sex. Where available, HLA class I and class II types were obtained from metadata supplied by the sample provider rather than from assay-based typing. What the research found in general, with its limitations: How much clinical and demographic metadata was included differed by source and by participant, and the metadata was provided uncurated.

Whole blood was collected in K2EDTA tubes by collaborating institutions according to the institutions' own protocols. Collaborator samples were shipped for TCRbeta analysis as frozen whole blood, isolated PBMCs, or DNA extracted from either sample type. V ends up 6 bases short and J 3 bases short, with an unmatched junction base count of 4. Including cysteine and phenylalanine, the CDR3 has 15 amino acids. Left in the record is the CDR3 DNA by itself, 45 bases read in frame from the first base. CDR1 and CDR2 are read off the germline V gene (reference sequence) as LNHDA and SQIVND. In the case of this clone: It has no known antigen specificity. No base quality values were provided; no much bigger clone lies one nucleotide off.

TCRbeta CDR3 regions were amplified from genomic DNA using the immunoSEQ Assay, a bias-controlled multiplex PCR. The published analysis was carried out like this. The number of nucleated cells in each sample was estimated by amplification of reference gene primers within the assay. Sequence reads were collapsed and filtered to measure the absolute abundance of every unique TCRbeta CDR3 rearrangement. For each sample, productive Simpson clonality was calculated as the square root of Simpson's diversity index across productive rearrangements. Here the immuneACCESS table is served through TCRdb, limited to in-frame sequences with V and J called. Missing clones are a known gap in these copies; in checked studies unresolved V genes cover under half, and the rest lacks a known reason. Clonal size and the V and J genes are those of that table, whereas D and trimming came from the DNA. The sample table shows about 76,000 clones, and approximately 88% are seen once. The ten largest clones add up to 7% to 10% of the sample.

Material: peripheral blood. The V gene is TRBV19 and the J gene is TRBJ2-1, with 11 bases aligning to TRBD2. This receptor was obtained from a man aged 30 to 45 with acute or convalescent COVID-19. CDR3 loop: CASSVAGGVYNEQFF. The nucleotides are TGTGCCAGTAGCGTAGCGGGAGGGGTCTACAATGAGCAGTTCTTC.